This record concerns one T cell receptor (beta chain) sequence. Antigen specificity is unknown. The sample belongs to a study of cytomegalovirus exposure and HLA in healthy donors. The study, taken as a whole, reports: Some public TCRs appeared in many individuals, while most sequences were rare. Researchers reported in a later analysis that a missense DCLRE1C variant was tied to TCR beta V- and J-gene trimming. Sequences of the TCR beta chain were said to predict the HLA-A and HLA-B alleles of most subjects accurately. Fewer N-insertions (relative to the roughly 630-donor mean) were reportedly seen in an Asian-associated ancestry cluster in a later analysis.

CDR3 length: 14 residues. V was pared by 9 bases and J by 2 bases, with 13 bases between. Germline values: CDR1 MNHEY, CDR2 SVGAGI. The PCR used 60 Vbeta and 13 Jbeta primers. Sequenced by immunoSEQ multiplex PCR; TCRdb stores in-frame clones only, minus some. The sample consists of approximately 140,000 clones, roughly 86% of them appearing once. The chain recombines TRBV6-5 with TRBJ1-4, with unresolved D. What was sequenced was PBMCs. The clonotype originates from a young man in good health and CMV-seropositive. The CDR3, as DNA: TGTGCCAGTAAATCGGTTTGGACTAATGAAAAACTGTTTTTT. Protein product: CASKSVWTNEKLFF.